This TCR beta chain was obtained from a study of early stage breast cancer tumors. Germline lookup yields CDR1 SGHTA and CDR2 FQGNSA. V was pared by 5 bases and J by 8 bases, with 8 bases of the junction left unmatched. This CDR3 region has 13 residues. The assay was immunoSEQ multiplex PCR, and TCRdb's table has in-frame clones only and misses some. The sample carries 2,700 or so clones, about 65% recorded once. V usage is TRBV7-2 and J usage is TRBJ1-2; 7 nucleotides match TRBD1. The sequencing sample was made of normal breast tissue next to the tumor. The sequence was obtained from a person in their fifties or sixties with breast cancer. CDR3 sequence: CASSQGQMEGYTF. The CDR3 DNA is TGTGCCAGCAGCCAGGGACAGATGGAAGGCTACACCTTC.